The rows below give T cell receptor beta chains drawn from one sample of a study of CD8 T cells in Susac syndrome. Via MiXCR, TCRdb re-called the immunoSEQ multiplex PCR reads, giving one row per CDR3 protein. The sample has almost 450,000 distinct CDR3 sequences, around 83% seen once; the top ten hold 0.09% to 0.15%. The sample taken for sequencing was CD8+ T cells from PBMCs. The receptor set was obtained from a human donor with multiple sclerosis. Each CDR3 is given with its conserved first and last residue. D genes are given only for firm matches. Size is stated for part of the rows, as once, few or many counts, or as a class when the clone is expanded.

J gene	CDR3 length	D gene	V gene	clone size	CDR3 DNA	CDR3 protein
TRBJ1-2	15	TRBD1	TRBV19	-	TGTGCCAGTAGTCCTGAGGGACAGGGGAACTATGGCTACACCTTC	CASSPEGQGNYGYTF
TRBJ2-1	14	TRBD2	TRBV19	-	TGTGCCAGCGGAATGGGGACTAGCGGGAAAGACAAATTCTTC	CASGMGTSGKDKFF
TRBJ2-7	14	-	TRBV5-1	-	TGCGCCAGCAGCTTGGTCAACACCGCCTACGAGCAGTACTTC	CASSLVNTAYEQYF
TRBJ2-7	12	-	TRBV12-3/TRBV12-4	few	TGTGCCAGCAGCGCAGACCGTTACGAGCAGTACTTC	CASSADRYEQYF
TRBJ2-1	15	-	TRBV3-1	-	TGTGCCAGCAGCCAGGATCTAGTGCTGTACAATGAGCAGTTCTTC	CASSQDLVLYNEQFF
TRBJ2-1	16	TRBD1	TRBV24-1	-	TGTGCCACCAGTGATTTAAGGGGACAGGCTCTCAATGAGCAGTTCTTC	CATSDLRGQALNEQFF
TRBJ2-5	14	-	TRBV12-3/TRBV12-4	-	TGTGCCAGCAGTCCCCGGGGGAGCCAAGAGACCCAGTACTTC	CASSPRGSQETQYF
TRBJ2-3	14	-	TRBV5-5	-	TGTGCCAGCAGCTTGGGGGCTGAGGAGGATACGCAGTATTTT	CASSLGAEEDTQYF
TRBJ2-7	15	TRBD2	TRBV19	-	TGTGCCAGTAGTCAACTAGCGGGAGTTGGAGCCGAGCAGTACTTC	CASSQLAGVGAEQYF
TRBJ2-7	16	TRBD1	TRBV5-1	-	TGCGCCAGCAGCCCCCAGGGGGACAGGGAGACCTACGAGCAGTACTTC	CASSPQGDRETYEQYF
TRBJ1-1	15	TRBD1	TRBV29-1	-	TGCAGCGTAGTAACGGACAGGGGGGTGAACACTGAAGCTTTCTTT	CSVVTDRGVNTEAFF
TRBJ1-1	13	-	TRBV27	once	TGTGCCAGCAGAAAGGGATCGAACACTGAAGCTTTCTTT	CASRKGSNTEAFF
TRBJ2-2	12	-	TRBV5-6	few	TGTGCCAGCAGCTGGTCATCGGGGGAGCTGTTTTTT	CASSWSSGELFF
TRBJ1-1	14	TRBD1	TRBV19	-	TGTGCCAGTAGTGCTCGGGACAGGGCGTCTGAAGCTTTCTTT	CASSARDRASEAFF
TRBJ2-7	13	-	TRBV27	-	TGTGCCAGCAGTGGTCCAGCGGATTACGAGCAGTACTTC	CASSGPADYEQYF
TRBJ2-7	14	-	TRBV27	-	TGTGCCAGCAGTTTTCAACGCCGAACCTACGAGCAGTACTTC	CASSFQRRTYEQYF
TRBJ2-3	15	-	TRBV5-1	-	TGCGCCAGCAGCTTCGGCCCTAGTGGCACAGATACGCAGTATTTT	CASSFGPSGTDTQYF
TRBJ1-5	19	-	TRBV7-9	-	TGTGCCAGCAGCGCTGGTATGTTGGGGTGGTTGTTCCGCAATCAGCCCCAGCATTTT	CASSAGMLGWLFRNQPQHF
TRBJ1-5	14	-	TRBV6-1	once	TGTGCCAGCAGTGGAGACGGGAGCAATCAGCCCCAGCATTTT	CASSGDGSNQPQHF
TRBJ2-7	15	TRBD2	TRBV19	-	TGTGCCAGTACTCCCCTGCACGGGGGGGCCTACGAGCAGTACTTC	CASTPLHGGAYEQYF
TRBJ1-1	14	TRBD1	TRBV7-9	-	TGTGCCAGCAGACACCAGGGGGGATACACTGAAGCTTTCTTT	CASRHQGGYTEAFF
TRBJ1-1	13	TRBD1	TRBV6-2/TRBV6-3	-	TGTGCCAGCACCGAACAGGGGGGCACTGAAGCTTTCTTT	CASTEQGGTEAFF
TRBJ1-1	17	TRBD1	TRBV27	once	TGTGCCAGCAGCCAACGGACAGGAGGAGCATTGAACACTGAAGCTTTCTTT	CASSQRTGGALNTEAFF
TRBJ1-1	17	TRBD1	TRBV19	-	TGTGCCAGTAGTAATAACCGGGACAGGGCTATGAACACTGAAGCTTTCTTT	CASSNNRDRAMNTEAFF
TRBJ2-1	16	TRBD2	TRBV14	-	TGTGCCAGCAGCTTTCCGCTAGCGGGAGGTTACAATGAGCAGTTCTTC	CASSFPLAGGYNEQFF
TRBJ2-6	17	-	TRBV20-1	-	TGCAGTGCTAGAGATTTTAGGGCGGGCGCTGGGGCCAACGTCCTGACTTTC	CSARDFRAGAGANVLTF
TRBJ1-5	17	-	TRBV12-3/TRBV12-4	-	TGTGCCAGCACGTTCCGTCGGAGTTTTAATAGCAATCAGCCCCAGCATTTT	CASTFRRSFNSNQPQHF
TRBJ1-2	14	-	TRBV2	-	TGTGCCAGCAGTGAAGCGCTTCAGGGATATGGCTACACCTTC	CASSEALQGYGYTF
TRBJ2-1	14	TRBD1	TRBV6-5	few	TGTGCCAGCAGTAACTACAGGGGTGGCGATGAGCAGTTCTTC	CASSNYRGGDEQFF
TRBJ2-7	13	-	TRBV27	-	TGTGCCAGCAGGGACCTGTCACTCTACGAGCAGTACTTC	CASRDLSLYEQYF
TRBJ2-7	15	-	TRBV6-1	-	TGTGCCAGCAGTGAAGAGGGGACGGCCTCCTACGAGCAGTACTTC	CASSEEGTASYEQYF
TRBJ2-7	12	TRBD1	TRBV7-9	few	TGTGCCAGCAGCGGGACAGGGTGGGAGCAGTACTTC	CASSGTGWEQYF
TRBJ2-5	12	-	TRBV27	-	TGTGCCAGCAGTTTATCCACAGGGATCCAGTACTTC	CASSLSTGIQYF
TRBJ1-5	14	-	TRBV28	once	TGTGCCAGCAGTGAGGACGGCCTCTTACAGCCCCAGCATTTT	CASSEDGLLQPQHF
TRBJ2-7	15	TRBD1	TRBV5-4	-	TGTGCCAGCAGCTTGGCGGGACAGGGGTTTCATGAGCAGTACTTC	CASSLAGQGFHEQYF
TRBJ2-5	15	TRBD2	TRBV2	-	TGTGCCAGCAAGCTTAGCGGGGGGATCCAAGAGACCCAGTACTTC	CASKLSGGIQETQYF
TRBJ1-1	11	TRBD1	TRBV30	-	TGTGCCTGGAAGCGGGACAGTGAAGCTTTCTTT	CAWKRDSEAFF
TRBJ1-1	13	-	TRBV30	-	TGTGCCTGGAGTGAAATCACGAACTCTGATGCTTTCTTT	CAWSEITNSDAFF
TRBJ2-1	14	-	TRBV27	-	TGTGCCAGCAGTTTTGTTGAGGGGCAGGTCGGGGAGTTCTTC	CASSFVEGQVGEFF
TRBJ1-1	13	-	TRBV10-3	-	TGTGCCGTACGGGACGGAGGGAACACTGAAGCTTTCTTT	CAVRDGGNTEAFF